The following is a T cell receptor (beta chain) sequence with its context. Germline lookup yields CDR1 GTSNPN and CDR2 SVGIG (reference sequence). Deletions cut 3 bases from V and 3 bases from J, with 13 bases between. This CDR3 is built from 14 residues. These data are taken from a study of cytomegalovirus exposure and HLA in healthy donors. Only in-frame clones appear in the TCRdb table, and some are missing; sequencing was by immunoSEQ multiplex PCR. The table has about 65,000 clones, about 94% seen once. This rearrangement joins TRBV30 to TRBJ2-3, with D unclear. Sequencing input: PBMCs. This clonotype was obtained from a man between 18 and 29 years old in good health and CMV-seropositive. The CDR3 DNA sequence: TGTGCCTGGAGCGAACTCAGGTTTACAGATACGCAGTATTTT. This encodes CAWSELRFTDTQYF.